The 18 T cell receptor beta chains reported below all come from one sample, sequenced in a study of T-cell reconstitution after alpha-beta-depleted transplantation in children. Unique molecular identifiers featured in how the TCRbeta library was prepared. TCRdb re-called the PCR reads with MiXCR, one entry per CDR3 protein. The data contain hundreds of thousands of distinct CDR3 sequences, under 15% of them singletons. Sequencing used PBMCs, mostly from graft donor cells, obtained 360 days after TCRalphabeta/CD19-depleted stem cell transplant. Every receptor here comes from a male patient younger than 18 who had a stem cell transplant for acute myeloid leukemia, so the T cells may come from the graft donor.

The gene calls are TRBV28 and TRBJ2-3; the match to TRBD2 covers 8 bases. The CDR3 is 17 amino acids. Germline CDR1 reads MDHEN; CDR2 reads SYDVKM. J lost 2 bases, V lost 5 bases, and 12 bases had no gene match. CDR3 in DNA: TGTGCCAGCAGTCCCCGGATAGCGGGGACAAACACAGATACGCAGTATTTT. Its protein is CASSPRIAGTNTDTQYF.

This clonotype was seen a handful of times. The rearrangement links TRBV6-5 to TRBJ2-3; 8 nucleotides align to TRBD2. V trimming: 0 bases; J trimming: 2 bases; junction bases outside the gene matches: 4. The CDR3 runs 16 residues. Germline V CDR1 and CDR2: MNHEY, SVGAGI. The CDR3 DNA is TGTGCCAGCAGTTACTCCGGGGGGGCCCCCACAGATACGCAGTATTTT. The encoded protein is CASSYSGGAPTDTQYF.

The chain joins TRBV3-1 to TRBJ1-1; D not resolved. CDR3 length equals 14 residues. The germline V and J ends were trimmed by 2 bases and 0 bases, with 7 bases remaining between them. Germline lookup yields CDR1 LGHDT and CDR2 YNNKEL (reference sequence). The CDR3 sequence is CASSQPNLNTEAFF. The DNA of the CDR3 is TGTGCCAGCAGCCAACCGAATTTGAACACTGAAGCTTTCTTT.

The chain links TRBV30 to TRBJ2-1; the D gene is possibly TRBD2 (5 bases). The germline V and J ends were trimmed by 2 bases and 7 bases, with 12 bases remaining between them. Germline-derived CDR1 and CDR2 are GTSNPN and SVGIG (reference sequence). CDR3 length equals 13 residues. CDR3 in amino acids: CAWSKGLANEQFF. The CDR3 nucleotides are TGTGCCTGGAGTAAGGGTCTAGCAAATGAGCAGTTCTTC.

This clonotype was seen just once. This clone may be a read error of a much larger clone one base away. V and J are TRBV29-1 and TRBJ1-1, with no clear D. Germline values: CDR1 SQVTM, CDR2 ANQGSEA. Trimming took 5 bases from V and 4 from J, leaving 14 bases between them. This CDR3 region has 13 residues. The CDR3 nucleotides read TGCAGCGTTCAAGGACTTATTGGCACTGAAGCTTTCTTT. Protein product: CSVQGLIGTEAFF.

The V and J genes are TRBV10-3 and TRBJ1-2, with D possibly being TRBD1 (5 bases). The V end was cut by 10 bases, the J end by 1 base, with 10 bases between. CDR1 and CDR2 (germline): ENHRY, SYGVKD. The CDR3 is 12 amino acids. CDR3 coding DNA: TGTGCCACCCAGGGAGGTAACTATGGCTACACCTTC. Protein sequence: CATQGGNYGYTF.

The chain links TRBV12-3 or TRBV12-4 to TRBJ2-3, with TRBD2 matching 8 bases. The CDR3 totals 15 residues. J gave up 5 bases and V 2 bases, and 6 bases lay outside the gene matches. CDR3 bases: TGTGCCAGCAGTTTAAAAGCGGGAGCTGGAGATACGCAGTATTTT. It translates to CASSLKAGAGDTQYF.

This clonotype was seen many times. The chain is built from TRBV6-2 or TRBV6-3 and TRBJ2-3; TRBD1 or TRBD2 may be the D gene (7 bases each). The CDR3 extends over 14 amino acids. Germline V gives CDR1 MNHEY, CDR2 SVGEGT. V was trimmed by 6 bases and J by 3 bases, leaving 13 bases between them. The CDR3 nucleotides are TGTGCCAGCAGAGATCAGGGGGGGACAGATACGCAGTATTTT. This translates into CASRDQGGTDTQYF.

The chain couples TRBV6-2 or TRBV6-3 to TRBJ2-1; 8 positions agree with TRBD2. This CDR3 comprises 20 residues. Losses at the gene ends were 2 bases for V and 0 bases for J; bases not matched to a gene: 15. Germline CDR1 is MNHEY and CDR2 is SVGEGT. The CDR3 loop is CASSYPRAAGDLSSYNEQFF. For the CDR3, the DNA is TGTGCCAGCAGTTACCCCCGGGCAGCGGGGGACTTAAGCTCCTACAATGAGCAGTTCTTC.

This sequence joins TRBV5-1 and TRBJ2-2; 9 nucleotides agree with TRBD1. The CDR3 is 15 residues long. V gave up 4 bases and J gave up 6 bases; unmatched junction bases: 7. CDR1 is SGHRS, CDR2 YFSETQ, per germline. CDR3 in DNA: TGCGCCAGCAGCACTTCTACAGGGGGCCCCGGGGAGCTGTTTTTT. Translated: CASSTSTGGPGELFF.

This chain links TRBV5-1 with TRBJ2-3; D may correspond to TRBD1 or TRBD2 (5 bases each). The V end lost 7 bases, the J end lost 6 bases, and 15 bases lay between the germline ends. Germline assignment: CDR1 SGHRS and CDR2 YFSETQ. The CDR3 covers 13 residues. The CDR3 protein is CASEGTWTDTQYF. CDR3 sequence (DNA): TGCGCCAGCGAGGGGACGTGGACCGATACGCAGTATTTT.

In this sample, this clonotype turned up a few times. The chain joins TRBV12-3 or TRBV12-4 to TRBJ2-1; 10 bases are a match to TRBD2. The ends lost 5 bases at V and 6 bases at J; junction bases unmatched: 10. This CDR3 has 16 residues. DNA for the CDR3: TGTGCCAGCAGTAGACTAGCGGGCCCTGGGGGCAATGAGCAGTTCTTC. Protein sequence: CASSRLAGPGGNEQFF.

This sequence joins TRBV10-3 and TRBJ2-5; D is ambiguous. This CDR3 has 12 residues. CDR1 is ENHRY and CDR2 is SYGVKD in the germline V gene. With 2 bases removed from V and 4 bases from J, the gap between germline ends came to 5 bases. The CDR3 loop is CAISEAGETQYF. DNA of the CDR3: TGTGCCATCAGTGAGGCTGGAGAGACCCAGTACTTC.

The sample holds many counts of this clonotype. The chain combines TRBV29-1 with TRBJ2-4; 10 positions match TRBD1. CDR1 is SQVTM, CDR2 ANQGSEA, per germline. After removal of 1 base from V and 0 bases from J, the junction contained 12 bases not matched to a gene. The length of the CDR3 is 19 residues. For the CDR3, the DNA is TGCAGCGTTGAAGGGTGGGGGACAGGGGCTGGATCAGCCAAAAACATTCAGTACTTC. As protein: CSVEGWGTGAGSAKNIQYF.

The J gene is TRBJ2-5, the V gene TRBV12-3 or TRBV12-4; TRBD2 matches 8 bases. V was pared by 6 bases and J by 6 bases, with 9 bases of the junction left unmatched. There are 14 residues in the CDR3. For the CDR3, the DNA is TGTGCCAGCAGGAGGGCCGGACTAGCCCAGACCCAGTACTTC. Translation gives CASRRAGLAQTQYF.

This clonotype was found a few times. The CDR3 DNA sequence: TGTGCCAGCAGCTTTGGCGGGAGTATCGCCGGGGAGCTGTTTTTT. Protein sequence: CASSFGGSIAGELFF. The V and J genes are TRBV11-3 and TRBJ2-2, with 7 bases that match TRBD2. The CDR3 contains 15 residues. The germline V gene has CDR1 SGHNT and CDR2 YENEEA. The junction had 7 bases not matched to a gene; V was cut back by 3 bases and J by 6 bases.

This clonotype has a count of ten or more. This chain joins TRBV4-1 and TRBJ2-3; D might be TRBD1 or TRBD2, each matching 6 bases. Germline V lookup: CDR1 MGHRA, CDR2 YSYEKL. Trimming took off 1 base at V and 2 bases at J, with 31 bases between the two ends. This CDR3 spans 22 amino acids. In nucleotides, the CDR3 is TGCGCCAGCAGCCAAGTCGGAGGGACCGCTCATATGGACAGTTCAACCACAGATACGCAGTATTTT. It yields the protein CASSQVGGTAHMDSSTTDTQYF.

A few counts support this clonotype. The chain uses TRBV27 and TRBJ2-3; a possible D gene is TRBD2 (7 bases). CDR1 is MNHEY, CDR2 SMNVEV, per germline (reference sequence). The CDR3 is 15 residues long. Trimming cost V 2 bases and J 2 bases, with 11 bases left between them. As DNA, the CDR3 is TGTGCCAGCAGTTTAAGGCGGGGGCCCACAGATACGCAGTATTTT. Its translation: CASSLRRGPTDTQYF.